Shown below are 15 T cell receptor beta chains from a single sample sequenced in a study of OX40 agonist ivuxolimab in advanced cancers. TCRdb's table, derived via immunoSEQ multiplex PCR, lists solely in-frame clones and lacks some. The data contain about 25,000 clones, roughly 80% of them singletons. This material consisted of CD4+ or CD8+ T cells sorted from blood, taken in a trial of the OX40 agonist ivuxolimab. Receptors originate from an adult with an advanced solid tumor such as melanoma, head and neck, liver or kidney cancer.

The rearrangement uses TRBV9 and TRBJ1-4; unclear D gene. From germline, CDR1 is SGDLS and CDR2 YYNGEE. The germline V and J ends were trimmed by 0 bases and 2 bases, with 5 bases remaining between them. The CDR3 has 14 amino acids. CDR3 loop: CASSVDGTNEKLFF. The CDR3 bases are TGTGCCAGCAGCGTAGACGGCACTAATGAAAAACTGTTTTTT. Filled out from reference TRBV9 and TRBJ1-4, the complete variable domain reads DSGVTQTPKHLITATGQRVTLRCSPRSGDLSVYWYQQSLDQGLQFLIQYYNGEERAKGNILERFSAQQFPDLHSELNLSSLELGDSALYFCASSVDGTNEKLFFGSGTQLSVL.

This chain links TRBV2 with TRBJ1-4, with 8 bases identical to TRBD1. The germline CDR1 and CDR2 sequences are SNHLY and FYNNEI. Unmatched junction bases numbered 6, after V lost 6 bases and J lost 3 bases. The CDR3 loop spans 15 amino acids. This CDR3 reads CASSRTGGANEKLFF. The CDR3 nucleotides read TGTGCCAGCAGCCGAACAGGGGGAGCTAATGAAAAACTGTTTTTT.

The chain uses TRBV9 and TRBJ2-7; 7 nucleotides line up with TRBD1. Germline-derived CDR1 and CDR2 are SGDLS and YYNGEE. The J segment lost 4 bases and the V segment lost 8 bases, leaving 12 bases of the junction unmatched. The CDR3 loop spans 14 amino acids. CDR3 coding DNA: TGTGCCAGTTCAACCGGGACAGAGAATTACGAGCAGTACTTC. Its translation is CASSTGTENYEQYF.

The chain is built from TRBV10-3 and TRBJ1-2; 7 bases match TRBD1. This CDR3 comprises 16 residues. Germline assignment: CDR1 ENHRY and CDR2 SYGVKD. Unmatched junction bases numbered 13, after V lost 6 bases and J lost 3 bases. The CDR3 nucleotides are TGTGCCATCAGGGAAGGGACAGTGGGAGACGACTATGGCTACACCTTC. It translates to CAIREGTVGDDYGYTF.

The chain joins TRBV19 to TRBJ1-5, with TRBD1 matching over 10 bases. In germline, CDR1 is LNHDA, CDR2 SQIVND (reference sequence). V shed 3 bases and J 5 bases; nucleotides not matched to a gene: 4. This CDR3 comprises 15 residues. The chain's CDR3 is CASSMDRGIDQPQHF. The CDR3 nucleotides read TGTGCCAGTAGTATGGACAGGGGGATTGATCAGCCCCAGCATTTT.

V usage is TRBV9 and J usage is TRBJ2-5; 8 nucleotides align to TRBD2. V gave up 0 bases and J gave up 2 bases; unmatched junction bases: 6. The germline V gene has CDR1 SGDLS and CDR2 YYNGEE. This CDR3 is 16 amino acids long. CDR3 bases: TGTGCCAGCAGCGTAGACGCCGGGAGGGTACAAGAGACCCAGTACTTC. Translating it yields CASSVDAGRVQETQYF.

This chain uses TRBV2 with TRBJ2-3, with a weak D call TRBD2 (5 bases). The CDR3 runs 16 residues. CDR1 is SNHLY, CDR2 FYNNEI, per germline. The germline V and J ends were trimmed by 2 bases and 2 bases, with 14 bases remaining between them. The CDR3 spells CASSERGVPTTDTQYF. The CDR3 DNA sequence: TGTGCCAGCAGTGAACGGGGAGTCCCCACCACAGATACGCAGTATTTT. Variable domain in full (rest from reference TRBV2 and TRBJ2-3): EPEVTQTPSHQVTQMGQEVILRCVPISNHLYFYWYRQILGQKVEFLVSFYNNEISEKSEIFDDQFSVERPDGSNFTLKIRSTKLEDSAMYFCASSERGVPTTDTQYFGPGTRLTVL.

The chain couples TRBV6-5 to TRBJ2-7; a weak D match, TRBD1 (6 bases). The CDR3 is 16 amino acids. V shed 4 bases and J shed 3 bases, with 19 bases lying between them. Germline-derived CDR1 and CDR2 are MNHEY and SVGAGI. For the CDR3, the DNA is TGTGCCAGCAGTTTTCTGTACGGACAGAAAGTCTACGAGCAGTACTTC. Translating gives CASSFLYGQKVYEQYF.

This clone was counted a single time. This CDR3 is CASSPEGNEQFF. CDR3 coding DNA: TGCGCCAGCAGCCCCGAGGGCAATGAGCAGTTCTTC. The V and J genes are TRBV4-1 and TRBJ2-1, with D possibly being TRBD2 (5 bases). V was clipped by 4 bases and J by 6 bases, with 7 bases between them. CDR1 is MGHRA and CDR2 is YSYEKL in the germline V gene. The CDR3 has 12 amino acids.

This clone turned up a few times. The J gene is TRBJ2-5, the V gene TRBV11-2; the match to TRBD2 covers 15 bases. This CDR3 has 18 residues. Germline assignment: CDR1 SGHAT and CDR2 FQNNGV. V dropped 8 bases and J dropped 5; count of bases not matched to a gene: 15. In DNA, the CDR3 is TGTGCCAGCGGACGTCGTCGGGGACTAGCGGGGGGCGTGGAGACCCAGTACTTC. Encoded protein: CASGRRRGLAGGVETQYF.

The chain has TRBV9 and TRBJ2-1, with TRBD1 matching 10 bases. V dropped 4 bases and J dropped 4; count of bases not matched to a gene: 5. Germline loops: CDR1 SGDLS, CDR2 YYNGEE. The CDR3 totals 15 residues. The CDR3 spells CASSTRDRGYNEQFF. The CDR3 coding sequence is TGTGCCAGCAGCACCCGGGACAGGGGATACAATGAGCAGTTCTTC.

The J gene is TRBJ2-7, the V gene TRBV10-2; D is ambiguous. CDR1 and CDR2 from the germline V gene are WSHSY and SAAADI. Between the trimmed V and J ends, which lost 4 bases and 8 bases, there was a span of 12 bases. CDR3 length: 12 amino acids. CDR3: CASSVTLPQQYF. The DNA of the CDR3 is TGCGCCAGCAGTGTTACCCTTCCTCAGCAGTACTTC.

This chain connects TRBV9 to TRBJ2-3; TRBD2 matches at 12 bases. The CDR3 totals 17 residues. Per the germline V gene, CDR1 is SGDLS and CDR2 is YYNGEE. V shed 0 bases and J 0 bases; nucleotides not matched to a gene: 2. The CDR3 nucleotides are TGTGCCAGCAGCGTAGAAGGGACTAGCGGGAGCACAGATACGCAGTATTTT. Protein product: CASSVEGTSGSTDTQYF.

The chain joins TRBV11-2 to TRBJ2-1; D is uncertain. V was shortened by 5 bases and J by 5 bases, with 4 bases between the two germline ends. CDR3 length: 11 amino acids. Germline V gene sequence: CDR1 SGHAT, CDR2 FQNNGV. The CDR3 DNA sequence: TGTGCCAGCAGCAGTAACAATGAGCAGTTCTTC. Amino acid sequence: CASSSNNEQFF. Combining the CDR3 with reference TRBV11-2 and TRBJ2-1 gives the whole variable domain EAGVAQSPRYKIIEKRQSVAFWCNPISGHATLYWYQQILGQGPKLLIQFQNNGVVDDSQLPKDRFSAERLKGVDSTLKIQPAKLEDSAVYLCASSSNNEQFFGPGTRLTVL.

This chain uses TRBV5-6 with TRBJ2-3; 8 bases match TRBD2. The germline V gene has CDR1 SGHDT and CDR2 YYEEEE. There are 18 residues in the CDR3. The ends lost 4 bases at V and 0 bases at J; junction bases unmatched: 13. This CDR3 is CASSPPGLGKVSTDTQYF. The CDR3 DNA reads as TGTGCCAGCAGCCCCCCGGGACTAGGAAAAGTCAGCACAGATACGCAGTATTTT.